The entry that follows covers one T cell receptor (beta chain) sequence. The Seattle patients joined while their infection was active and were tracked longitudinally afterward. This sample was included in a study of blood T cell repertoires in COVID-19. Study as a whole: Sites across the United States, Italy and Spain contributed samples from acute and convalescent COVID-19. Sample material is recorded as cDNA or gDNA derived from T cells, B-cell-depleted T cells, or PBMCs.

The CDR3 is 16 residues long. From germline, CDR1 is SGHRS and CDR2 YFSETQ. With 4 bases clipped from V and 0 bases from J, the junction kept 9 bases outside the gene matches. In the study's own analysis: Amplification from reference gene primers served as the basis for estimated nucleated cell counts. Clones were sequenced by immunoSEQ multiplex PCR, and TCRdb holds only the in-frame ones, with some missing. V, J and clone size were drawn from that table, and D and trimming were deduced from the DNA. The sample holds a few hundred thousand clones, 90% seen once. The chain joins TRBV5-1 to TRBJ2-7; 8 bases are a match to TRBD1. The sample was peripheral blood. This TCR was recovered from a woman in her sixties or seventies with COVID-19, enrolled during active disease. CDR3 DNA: TGCGCCAGCAGCACCCTAACAGGGGGAAGCTCCTACGAGCAGTACTTC. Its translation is CASSTLTGGSSYEQYF.